The rows below give T cell receptor beta chains drawn from one sample of a study of cytomegalovirus exposure and HLA in healthy donors. Assay used: immunoSEQ multiplex PCR; TCRdb lists only in-frame clones, some missing. The sample yields around 180,000 clones, 78% seen once. The sample taken for sequencing was PBMCs. The receptors stem from a woman between 45 and 65 years old in good health and CMV-seropositive. CDR3s include the opening cysteine and the closing phenylalanine or tryptophan. Fields, in order: clone size, D gene, J gene, V gene, CDR3 DNA, CDR3 protein. A D gene is named only where the DNA matches it firmly. Clone size is given for some rows only: seen once, a few or many times, or a class if the clone is expanded.

- - TRBJ1-2 TRBV15 TGTGCCACCAGCAGAGAGGAGGGTGATGGCTACACCTTC CATSREEGDGYTF
- - TRBJ2-7 TRBV5-6 TGTGCCAGCAGCTTGATATTAATGGGGAGCTACGAGCAGTACTTC CASSLILMGSYEQYF
- - TRBJ2-5 TRBV7-3 TGTGCCAGCAGCCTCTCAGGAGGGACCCAGTACTTC CASSLSGGTQYF
few TRBD1 TRBJ2-1 TRBV6-6 TGTGCCAGCAGACCGGGACAGTCCTACAATGAGCAGTTCTTC CASRPGQSYNEQFF
- - TRBJ2-1 TRBV4-2 TGTGCCAGCAGCTACCGGGACACCGTGAATGAGCAGTTCTTC CASSYRDTVNEQFF
- TRBD1 TRBJ1-5 TRBV6-1 TGTGCCAGCTTGAACAGGGGTTTGCCCCAGCATTTT CASLNRGLPQHF
few - TRBJ2-7 TRBV6-5 TGTGCCAGCAGTTACTCGTCGACCCCCAGGATCTACGAGCAGTACTTC CASSYSSTPRIYEQYF
- - TRBJ1-4 TRBV4-2 TGTGCCAGCAGCCAAGAATCGCGGGGTCAGGAAAAACTGTTTTTT CASSQESRGQEKLFF
- TRBD2 TRBJ2-3 TRBV19 TGTGCCAGTAGTATAGTGGGGGGGGGCACAGATACGCAGTATTTT CASSIVGGGTDTQYF
- TRBD1 TRBJ2-5 TRBV2 TGTGCCAGCAGTGAAGATAGCGACAGGGCCTGGACCCAGTACTTC CASSEDSDRAWTQYF
- - TRBJ2-3 TRBV11-2 TGTGCCAGCAGCTTAGTTCTGGGCCGCACAGATACGCAGTATTTT CASSLVLGRTDTQYF
- - TRBJ2-2 TRBV9 TGTGCCAGCAGCAACTCAGGGGGAGGTTGGACCGGGGAGCTGTTTTTT CASSNSGGGWTGELFF
- - TRBJ2-5 TRBV4-1 TGCGCCAGCAGTCCGCAGGGCCAAGAGACCCAGTACTTC CASSPQGQETQYF
- - TRBJ1-1 TRBV6-1 TGTGCCAGCAGTGCACCCACAGGGAAGAACACTGAAGCTTTCTTT CASSAPTGKNTEAFF
- TRBD1 TRBJ1-5 TRBV29-1 TGCAGCGTTGCCGATCGGACAGGTAGCAATCAGCCCCAGCATTTT CSVADRTGSNQPQHF
- TRBD1 TRBJ1-5 TRBV19 TGTGCCAGTAGAGAGACAGGGATACGGCAGCCCCAGCATTTT CASRETGIRQPQHF
- - TRBJ2-7 TRBV21-1 TGTGCCAGCAGCCCCCGGGACAGACCCTCCTACGAGCAGTACTTC CASSPRDRPSYEQYF
once TRBD1 TRBJ2-5 TRBV5-1 TGCGCCAGCAGCAACCCGACAGGGGCTCTTCAAGAGACCCAGTACTTC CASSNPTGALQETQYF
- - TRBJ1-2 TRBV6-6 TGTGCCAGCTCAGGGAACTATGGCTACACCTTC CASSGNYGYTF
- TRBD1 TRBJ1-2 TRBV30 TGTGCCTGGAGGACAGGGGGAGGATATGGCTACACCTTC CAWRTGGGYGYTF
- TRBD2 TRBJ2-1 TRBV11-1 TGTGCCAGCAGCTTATTGGGGGGGGTGAGCTCCTACAATGAGCAGTTCTTC CASSLLGGVSSYNEQFF
- TRBD2 TRBJ2-1 TRBV2 TGTGCCAGCAGGTCCGGGACTAGCGGGGGACCGACCTACAATGAGCAGTTCTTC CASRSGTSGGPTYNEQFF
- - TRBJ2-7 TRBV2 TGTGCCAGCAGTGATCAGGGAATTGCCTACGAGCAGTACTTC CASSDQGIAYEQYF
once - TRBJ2-7 TRBV5-6 TGTGCCAGCAGCTCCTCGTTCGGCTACGAGCAGTACTTC CASSSSFGYEQYF
once TRBD1 TRBJ1-5 TRBV10-2 TGCGCCAGTCGACAGGGTAATCAGCCCCAGCATTTT CASRQGNQPQHF
- TRBD1 TRBJ2-7 TRBV18 TGTGCCAGCTCACCACCGGGACAGGGGGCAATTGAGCAGTACTTC CASSPPGQGAIEQYF
- TRBD1 TRBJ2-5 TRBV6-1 TGTGCCAGCAGTCCGGGACAGGGGAGGGAGACCCAGTACTTC CASSPGQGRETQYF
- - TRBJ2-6 TRBV7-6 TGTGCCAGCAGCATACTTTCAAACTCTGGGGCCAACGTCCTGACTTTC CASSILSNSGANVLTF
few TRBD2 TRBJ2-3 TRBV5-1 TGCGCCAGCAGCTACAGCGGGGGGGGCACAGATACGCAGTATTTT CASSYSGGGTDTQYF
- - TRBJ2-3 TRBV9 TGTGCCAGCAGCCTACGGACAGAGGAAGATACGCAGTATTTT CASSLRTEEDTQYF
- TRBD1 TRBJ1-1 TRBV2 TGTGCCAGCAGTGACTACAGGGGCTGGGACACTGAAGCTTTCTTT CASSDYRGWDTEAFF
- TRBD1 TRBJ1-4 TRBV5-8 TGTGCCAGCACCCTACCAGGGGGACCTAATGAAAAACTGTTTTTT CASTLPGGPNEKLFF
- - TRBJ1-4 TRBV9 TGTGCCAGCAGCCGTCGGGGGGATGAAAAACTGTTTTTT CASSRRGDEKLFF
- TRBD1 TRBJ2-2 TRBV19 TGTGCCAGTAGTATGTCCAGGGGGCTGCCCGGGGAGCTGTTTTTT CASSMSRGLPGELFF
- - TRBJ2-1 TRBV10-3 TGTGCCATCAGTGAGTCGGCGCTAGACCTAAACGACAATGAGCAGTTCTTC CAISESALDLNDNEQFF
- - TRBJ1-2 TRBV15 TGTGCCACCAGCCCCGAAACCCGGGGGAACTATGGCTACACCTTC CATSPETRGNYGYTF
- TRBD1 TRBJ1-1 TRBV14 TGTGCCAGCAACGGACAGGGCCCCACTGAAGCTTTCTTT CASNGQGPTEAFF
- - TRBJ1-1 TRBV5-8 TGTGCCAGCAGCCAGGACAGTTTGAACACTGAAGCTTTCTTT CASSQDSLNTEAFF
- TRBD1 TRBJ2-6 TRBV19 TGTGCCAGTAGTAGGGAGACAGGGGGAACAGCTGGGGCCAACGTCCTGACTTTC CASSRETGGTAGANVLTF
- - TRBJ1-6 TRBV6-4 TGTGCCAGCAGCGCCTTTGCGGGAGGGGTTAATAATTCACCCCTCCACTTT CASSAFAGGVNNSPLHF
- - TRBJ1-5 TRBV12-5 TGTGCTAGTGTTCACTTCCGGCAGGGATGGTCCCAGCATTTT CASVHFRQGWSQHF
once TRBD2 TRBJ2-4 TRBV5-1 TGCGCCAGCAGCTTTACGGGACTAGCTATTAGAGACATTCAGTACTTC CASSFTGLAIRDIQYF
- TRBD1 TRBJ2-7 TRBV5-1 TGCGCCAGCAGCTTGGCCCTTGGGACAGCCACCTACGAGCAGTACTTC CASSLALGTATYEQYF
- TRBD1 TRBJ1-3 TRBV4-1 TGCGCCAGCAGCCAAGTGGGACAGGGAATTCTAAACACCATATATTTT CASSQVGQGILNTIYF
- TRBD1 TRBJ1-2 TRBV6-1 TGTGCCAGCCTCCGGGACAGGGGGGTATACGGCTACACCTTC CASLRDRGVYGYTF
- - TRBJ1-2 TRBV6-5 TGTGCCAGCAGTTACTCGCCGGGGGTGTATGGCTACACCTTC CASSYSPGVYGYTF
- TRBD1 TRBJ1-4 TRBV5-1 TGCGCCAGCAGCCCCGGGACAGGGGGCGCAAATGAAAAACTGTTTTTT CASSPGTGGANEKLFF
few - TRBJ1-6 TRBV5-8 TGTGCCAGCAGCTGGTTTGGGCGGGATAATTCACCCCTCCACTTT CASSWFGRDNSPLHF
- TRBD2 TRBJ2-1 TRBV6-4 TGTGCCAGCAGTGAGGGACTAGGGGGCAATGAGCAGTTCTTC CASSEGLGGNEQFF
- - TRBJ2-7 TRBV6-6 TGTGCCAGCAGCCCAGCCTCAGGGGGGCGCTACGAGCAGTACTTC CASSPASGGRYEQYF
- - TRBJ2-1 TRBV10-3 TGTGCCATCAGTGCATACTCCCCCGACAATGAGCAGTTCTTC CAISAYSPDNEQFF
- - TRBJ1-4 TRBV5-1 TGCGCCAGCAGCGCGGGGATAACTAATGAAAAACTGTTTTTT CASSAGITNEKLFF
- TRBD1 TRBJ1-2 TRBV10-3 TGTGCCATCAGTGAGTTCTCCGGGACAGTCTATGGCTACACCTTC CAISEFSGTVYGYTF
- - TRBJ1-6 TRBV6-6 TGTGCCAGCAGTAAGACTGTGAGCTCCTATAATTCACCCCTCCACTTT CASSKTVSSYNSPLHF
- TRBD2 TRBJ2-5 TRBV2 TGTGCCAGGGGATCCGGGACTAGCGGGGGGGGAGAGACCCAGTACTTC CARGSGTSGGGETQYF